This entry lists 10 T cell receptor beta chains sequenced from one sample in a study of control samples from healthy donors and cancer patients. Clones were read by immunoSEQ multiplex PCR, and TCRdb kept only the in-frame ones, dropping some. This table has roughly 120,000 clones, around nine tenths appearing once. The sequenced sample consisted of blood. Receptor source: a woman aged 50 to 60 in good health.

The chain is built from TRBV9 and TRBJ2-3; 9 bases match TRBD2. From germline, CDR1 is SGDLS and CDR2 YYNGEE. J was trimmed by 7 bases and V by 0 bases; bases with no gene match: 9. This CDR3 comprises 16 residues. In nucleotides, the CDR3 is TGTGCCAGCAGCGTAGACCAGCTAGCGGGATCTCATACGCAGTATTTT. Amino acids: CASSVDQLAGSHTQYF. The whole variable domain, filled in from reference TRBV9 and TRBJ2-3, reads DSGVTQTPKHLITATGQRVTLRCSPRSGDLSVYWYQQSLDQGLQFLIQYYNGEERAKGNILERFSAQQFPDLHSELNLSSLELGDSALYFCASSVDQLAGSHTQYFGPGTRLTVL.

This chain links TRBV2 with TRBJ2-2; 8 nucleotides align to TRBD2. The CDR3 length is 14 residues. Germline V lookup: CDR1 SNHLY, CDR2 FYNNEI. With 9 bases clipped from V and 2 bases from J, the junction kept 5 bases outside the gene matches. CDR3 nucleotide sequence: TGTGCCAGTATAGCGGGGCTAAACACCGGGGAGCTGTTTTTT. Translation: CASIAGLNTGELFF. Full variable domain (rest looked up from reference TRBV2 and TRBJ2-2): EPEVTQTPSHQVTQMGQEVILRCVPISNHLYFYWYRQILGQKVEFLVSFYNNEISEKSEIFDDQFSVERPDGSNFTLKIRSTKLEDSAMYFCASIAGLNTGELFFGEGSRLTVL.

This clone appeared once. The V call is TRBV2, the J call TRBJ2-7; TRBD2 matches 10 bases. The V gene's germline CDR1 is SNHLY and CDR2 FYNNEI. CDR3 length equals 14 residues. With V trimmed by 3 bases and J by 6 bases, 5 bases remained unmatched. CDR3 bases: TGTGCCAGCAGTGATTTAGCGGGGGGTCCCGAGCAGTACTTC. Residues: CASSDLAGGPEQYF. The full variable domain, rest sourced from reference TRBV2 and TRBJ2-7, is EPEVTQTPSHQVTQMGQEVILRCVPISNHLYFYWYRQILGQKVEFLVSFYNNEISEKSEIFDDQFSVERPDGSNFTLKIRSTKLEDSAMYFCASSDLAGGPEQYFGPGTRLTVT.

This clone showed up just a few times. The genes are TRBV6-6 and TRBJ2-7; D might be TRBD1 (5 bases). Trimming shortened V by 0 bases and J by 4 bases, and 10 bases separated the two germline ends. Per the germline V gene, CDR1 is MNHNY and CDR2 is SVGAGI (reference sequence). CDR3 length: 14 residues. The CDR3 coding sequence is TGTGCCAGCAGTTACTCTAGCCAGGGTTACGAGCAGTACTTC. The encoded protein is CASSYSSQGYEQYF.

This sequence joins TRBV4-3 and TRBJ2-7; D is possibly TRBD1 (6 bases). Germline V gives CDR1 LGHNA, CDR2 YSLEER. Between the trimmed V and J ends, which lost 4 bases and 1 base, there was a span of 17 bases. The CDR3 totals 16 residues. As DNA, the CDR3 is TGCGCCAGCAGCCCCGTCGGTGAGGGGGATTCCTACGAGCAGTACGTC. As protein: CASSPVGEGDSYEQYV.

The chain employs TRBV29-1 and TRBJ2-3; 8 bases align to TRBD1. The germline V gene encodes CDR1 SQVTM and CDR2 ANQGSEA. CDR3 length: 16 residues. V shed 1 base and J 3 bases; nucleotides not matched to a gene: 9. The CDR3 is CSVEGGDRGFTDTQYF. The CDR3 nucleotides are TGCAGCGTTGAAGGTGGTGACAGGGGTTTTACAGATACGCAGTATTTT.

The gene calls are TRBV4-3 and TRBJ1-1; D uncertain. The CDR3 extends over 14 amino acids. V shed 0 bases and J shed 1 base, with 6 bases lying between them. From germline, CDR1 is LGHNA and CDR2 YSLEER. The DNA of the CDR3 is TGCGCCAGCAGCCAAGATGGAAAGAACACTGAAGCTTTCTTT. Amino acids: CASSQDGKNTEAFF.

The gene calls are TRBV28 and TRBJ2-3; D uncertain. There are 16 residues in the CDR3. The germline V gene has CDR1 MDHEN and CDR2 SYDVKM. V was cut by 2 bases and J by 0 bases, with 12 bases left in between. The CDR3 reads CASSLPQQKSTDTQYF. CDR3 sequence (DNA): TGTGCCAGCAGTTTACCTCAACAGAAGAGCACAGATACGCAGTATTTT.

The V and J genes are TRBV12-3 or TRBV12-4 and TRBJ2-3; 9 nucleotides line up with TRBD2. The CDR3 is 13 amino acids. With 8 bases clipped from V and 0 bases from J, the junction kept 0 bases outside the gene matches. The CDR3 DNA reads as TGTGCCAGCGGGACTAGCAGCACAGATACGCAGTATTTT. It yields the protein CASGTSSTDTQYF.

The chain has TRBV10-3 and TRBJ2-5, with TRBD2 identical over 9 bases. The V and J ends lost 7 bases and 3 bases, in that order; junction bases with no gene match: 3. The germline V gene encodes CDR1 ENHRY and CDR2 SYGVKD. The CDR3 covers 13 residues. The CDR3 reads CAIKASGEETQYF. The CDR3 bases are TGTGCCATCAAAGCTAGCGGGGAAGAGACCCAGTACTTC.